The 32 T cell receptor beta chains listed next were all sequenced from one sample in a study of T cell changes during pregnancy in multiple sclerosis (dated by TCRdb to 2018 to 2020). Library preparation was by the immunoSEQ multiplex PCR assay. As stored in TCRdb, this immuneACCESS dataset retains in-frame rearrangements with V and J assigned. A fraction of the clones does not appear; measured against another copy, unresolved V genes explain less than half of the discrepancy, and the remainder lacks a known reason. In all, the sample holds tens of thousands of clones, and 80% to 95% of those were seen once. Jointly, the top ten make up around 1.4% of the sample. This sample comprised peripheral blood, obtained in the third trimester of pregnancy. These receptors were obtained from a female donor in good health, enrolled as a control in a pregnancy study.

The J gene is TRBJ2-1, the V gene TRBV14; 8 bases align to TRBD2. CDR3 length: 17 amino acids. V was clipped by 5 bases and J by 7 bases; unmatched bases: 16. Germline V CDR1 and CDR2: SGHDN, FVKESK. The CDR3 nucleotides read TGTGCCAGCAGCACGTTACGGGAGGGCCCTCTTTGGAATGAGCAGTTCTTC. As protein: CASSTLREGPLWNEQFF.

This clone has only one observation. This sequence joins TRBV5-6 and TRBJ2-2; 10 nucleotides line up with TRBD2. This CDR3 region has 19 residues. V lost 3 bases and J lost 2; bases outside the gene matches: 13. The germline CDR1 and CDR2 sequences are SGHDT and YYEEEE. CDR3 protein: CASSWGTPSGSPNTGELFF. CDR3 bases: TGTGCCAGCAGCTGGGGGACTCCTAGCGGGAGCCCCAACACCGGGGAGCTGTTTTTT.

This clone was detected only once. The chain combines TRBV18 with TRBJ2-3; D perhaps matches TRBD2 (5 bases). The germline CDR1 and CDR2 sequences are KGHSH and LQKENI. This CDR3 comprises 15 residues. Trimming pared 3 bases from V and 2 bases from J, leaving 12 bases between. CDR3 loop: CASSPLAGPTDTQYF. The CDR3 DNA sequence: TGTGCCAGCTCACCCCTGGCGGGCCCCACAGATACGCAGTATTTT.

J is TRBJ2-7 and V is TRBV5-6; 7 bases align to TRBD2. The germline V gene has CDR1 SGHDT and CDR2 YYEEEE. Trimming removed 4 bases from V and 3 bases from J; junction bases left unmatched: 7. CDR3 size: 14 residues. The CDR3 nucleotides read TGTGCCAGCAGCCGGGGAGGGTCCCTCTACGAGCAGTACTTC. Residues: CASSRGGSLYEQYF.

The chain joins TRBV5-1 to TRBJ2-3, with D unresolved. CDR3 length: 13 residues. Germline V gene data show CDR1 as SGHRS and CDR2 as YFSETQ. Trimming took off 2 bases at V and 2 bases at J, with 6 bases between the two ends. The DNA of the CDR3 is TGCGCCAGCAGCTTAACTACCACAGATACGCAGTATTTT. It is translated as CASSLTTTDTQYF.

The V call is TRBV5-4, the J call TRBJ2-1, with D perhaps matching TRBD2 (8 bases). This CDR3 contains 16 residues. V was cut by 5 bases and J by 0 bases, with 15 bases left in between. CDR1 and CDR2 from the germline V gene are SGHNT and YYREEE (reference sequence). CDR3 residues: CASSSGGDSSYNEQFF. The CDR3 coding sequence is TGTGCCAGCAGTTCGGGAGGGGACAGCTCCTACAATGAGCAGTTCTTC.

A remark on this clone: Other DNA sequences in this sample translate to the same CDR3. The chain has TRBV6-1 and TRBJ2-3, with 9 positions matching TRBD1. The CDR3 loop spans 13 amino acids. The V gene end was trimmed by 6 bases and the J gene end by 3 bases; junction bases not matched to a gene: 1. The germline V gene encodes CDR1 MNHNS and CDR2 SASEGT. CDR3 DNA sequence: TGTGCCAGCAGAGGGACAGGGACAGATACGCAGTATTTT. It encodes CASRGTGTDTQYF.

V and J are TRBV10-3 and TRBJ1-2; D not certain. The CDR3 runs 16 residues. CDR1 is ENHRY, CDR2 SYGVKD, per germline. V was cut by 2 bases and J by 2 bases, with 15 bases left in between. For the CDR3, the DNA is TGTGCCATCAGTGAGCGGCAACAGCCTGCGAACTATGGCTACACCTTC. This encodes CAISERQQPANYGYTF.

V gene TRBV27 combines with J gene TRBJ2-7, with 15 bases matching TRBD2. Germline V gene lookup returns CDR1 MNHEY and CDR2 SMNVEV (reference sequence). J was trimmed by 0 bases and V by 8 bases; bases with no gene match: 2. This CDR3 is 15 amino acids long. The CDR3 nucleotides are TGTGCCAGCGGACTAGCGGGAGGGAGCTCCTACGAGCAGTACTTC. It encodes CASGLAGGSSYEQYF.

Here the CDR3 DNA reads TGTGCCACCAGCAGAGATCCTTCCGGGGATCAGCCCCAGCATTTT. It yields the protein CATSRDPSGDQPQHF. This chain joins TRBV15 and TRBJ1-5; no definite D call. The CDR3 covers 15 residues. The V and J ends lost 0 bases and 5 bases respectively, with 11 bases between them. The germline CDR1 and CDR2 sequences are LNHNV and YYDKDF (reference sequence).

The V call is TRBV10-2, the J call TRBJ1-3; D remains unclear. The CDR3 runs to 15 residues. V was pared by 3 bases and J by 0 bases, with 9 bases between. Looked up from germline, CDR1 is WSHSY and CDR2 is SAAADI. CDR3 residues: CASSDEVPSGNTIYF. CDR3 DNA sequence: TGCGCCAGCAGTGATGAGGTGCCCTCTGGAAACACCATATATTTT.

The chain uses TRBV6-1 and TRBJ2-5; 7 nucleotides align to TRBD1. The CDR3 length is 15 residues. The V segment lost 4 bases and the J segment 2 bases; nucleotides outside the gene matches: 7. Germline V gene sequence: CDR1 MNHNS, CDR2 SASEGT. The CDR3 DNA is TGTGCCAGCAGTGTCCGACGGGACAGTCAAGAGACCCAGTACTTC. Its translation: CASSVRRDSQETQYF.

The V and J genes are TRBV5-1 and TRBJ1-4; perhaps TRBD1 as D (5 bases). Trimming removed 3 bases from V and 7 bases from J, with 13 bases in between. The CDR3 contains 14 residues. The germline CDR1 and CDR2 sequences are SGHRS and YFSETQ. The CDR3 bases are TGCGCCAGCAGCTCCGAAAGGGGTGGTGAAAAACTGTTTTTT. It encodes CASSSERGGEKLFF. The full variable domain, in which reference TRBV5-1 and TRBJ1-4 provide the parts outside the CDR3, is KAGVTQTPRYLIKTRGQQVTLSCSPISGHRSVSWYQQTPGQGLQFLFEYFSETQRNKGNFPGRFSGRQFSNSRSEMNVSTLELGDSALYLCASSSERGGEKLFFGSGTQLSVL.

CDR3 sequence (DNA): TGCAGCGCCGGGACAGGGTGGAACACCGGGGAGCTGTTTTTT. This codes for CSAGTGWNTGELFF. The chain is built from TRBV29-1 and TRBJ2-2; TRBD1 matches at 9 bases. Unmatched junction bases numbered 4, after V lost 7 bases and J lost 1 base. The CDR3 loop spans 14 amino acids. Germline V gene lookup returns CDR1 SQVTM and CDR2 ANQGSEA.

The rearrangement joins TRBV5-1 to TRBJ2-5, with TRBD2 matching over 10 bases. Per the germline V gene, CDR1 is SGHRS and CDR2 is YFSETQ. V shed 7 bases, J shed 5 bases, and the junction held 5 bases outside the gene matches. This CDR3 contains 13 residues. CDR3: CASALAGVETQYF. The CDR3 nucleotides are TGCGCCAGCGCTCTAGCGGGAGTTGAGACCCAGTACTTC.

For this clone: One end of the junction is discordant with germline, which a read error may explain. This chain links TRBV11-3 with TRBJ2-7; 9 bases are a match to TRBD1. The V gene's germline CDR1 is SGHNT and CDR2 YENEEA. The CDR3 runs 13 residues. In nucleotides, the CDR3 is TGTGCCAGCAGCTCAAGCCCCACAGGGGGCGTCCGATTC. It specifies CASSSSPTGGVRF.

This chain links TRBV2 with TRBJ2-4; possibly TRBD1 for D (6 bases). Germline CDR1 SNHLY, CDR2 FYNNEI. This CDR3 is built from 14 residues. V was clipped by 8 bases and J by 0 bases, with 11 bases between them. The CDR3 loop is CASQGFGAKNIQYF. Written as DNA, the CDR3 is TGTGCCAGCCAGGGGTTCGGAGCCAAAAACATTCAGTACTTC.

The chain has TRBV18 and TRBJ1-5; D is unclear. The CDR3 sequence is 15 residues long. The V end lost 4 bases, the J end lost 0 bases, and 10 bases lay between the germline ends. CDR1 is KGHSH and CDR2 is LQKENI in the germline V gene. Here the CDR3 DNA reads TGTGCCAGCTCACGGGAGTTTAATAGCAATCAGCCCCAGCATTTT. It is translated as CASSREFNSNQPQHF.

The chain is built from TRBV7-9 and TRBJ2-3; TRBD2 matches 12 bases. Trimming at V came to 6 bases and at J to 5 bases, leaving 3 bases not matched to a gene. CDR1 SEHNR and CDR2 FQNEAQ come from the germline V gene (reference sequence). This CDR3 is 14 amino acids long. The CDR3 DNA follows: TGTGCCAGCAGTCCTAGCGGGAGGGAAGATACGCAGTATTTT. It specifies CASSPSGREDTQYF.

The chain combines TRBV19 with TRBJ2-6, with TRBD1 matching 9 bases. CDR3 length: 19 residues. In germline, CDR1 is LNHDA, CDR2 SQIVND (reference sequence). V was pared by 3 bases and J by 2 bases, with 11 bases of the junction left unmatched. CDR3 sequence reads: CASSIGDRDYLAGANVLTF. In nucleotides, the CDR3 is TGTGCCAGTAGTATCGGGGACAGGGACTACTTGGCTGGGGCCAACGTCCTGACTTTC.

The chain has TRBV20-1 and TRBJ2-7, with TRBD2 identical over 7 bases. V dropped 5 bases and J dropped 3; count of bases not matched to a gene: 1. Germline lookup yields CDR1 DFQATT and CDR2 SNEGSKA (reference sequence). The CDR3 extends over 11 amino acids. The CDR3 spells CSAGDYYEQYF. For the CDR3, the DNA is TGCAGTGCTGGGGACTACTACGAGCAGTACTTC.

The J gene is TRBJ1-1, the V gene TRBV15, with D possibly TRBD1 on 5 matching bases. From germline, CDR1 is LNHNV and CDR2 YYDKDF (reference sequence). V dropped 2 bases and J dropped 2 bases, with 12 bases sitting between them. This CDR3 contains 15 residues. As DNA, the CDR3 is TGTGCCACCAGCAGAAGGAGCGGGGCAAACACTGAAGCTTTCTTT. Translated: CATSRRSGANTEAFF.

This rearrangement joins TRBV5-4 to TRBJ2-2; TRBD2 aligns across 10 bases. The V gene's germline CDR1 is SGHNT and CDR2 YYREEE (reference sequence). This CDR3 is built from 15 residues. The ends lost 4 bases at V and 3 bases at J; junction bases unmatched: 3. CDR3 sequence: CASSLAGVYTGELFF. The CDR3 region has the DNA TGTGCCAGCAGCCTAGCGGGGGTTTACACCGGGGAGCTGTTTTTT.

The sample holds a few counts of this clone. V usage is TRBV2 and J usage is TRBJ1-5, with D tentatively TRBD1 (6 bases). CDR1 is SNHLY and CDR2 is FYNNEI in the germline V gene. Deletions cut 8 bases from V and 7 bases from J, with 12 bases between. The CDR3 is 12 residues long. The CDR3 region is CASQGGGQPQHF. The CDR3 DNA follows: TGTGCCAGCCAGGGAGGGGGACAGCCCCAGCATTTT.

The chain combines TRBV11-2 with TRBJ1-5; D possibly corresponds to TRBD1 (5 bases). CDR3 length: 15 amino acids. Trimming shortened V by 3 bases and J by 1 base, and 10 bases separated the two germline ends. Germline CDR1 SGHAT, CDR2 FQNNGV. In nucleotides, the CDR3 is TGTGCCAGCAGCTTGGGGCTTGGGAGCAATCAGCCCCAGCATTTT. Its protein product is CASSLGLGSNQPQHF.

This chain uses TRBV5-1 with TRBJ2-2; D not resolved. CDR1 and CDR2 (germline): SGHRS, YFSETQ. The ends were cut back, 4 bases at V and 5 bases at J, with 12 bases in the middle. This CDR3 has 14 amino acids. The CDR3 loop reads CASSRESGTGELFF. CDR3 nucleotide sequence: TGCGCCAGCAGCCGCGAGTCTGGTACCGGGGAGCTGTTTTTT.

The rearrangement joins TRBV7-9 to TRBJ1-4; TRBD1 matches 7 bases. Germline CDR1 SEHNR, CDR2 FQNEAQ (reference sequence). The ends lost 1 base at V and 7 bases at J; junction bases unmatched: 6. CDR3 size: 15 residues. The DNA for the CDR3 is TGTGCCAGCAGCTTAGACCCCGGGACAGCTGAAAAACTGTTTTTT. Translation: CASSLDPGTAEKLFF.

The chain combines TRBV5-8 with TRBJ2-7, with a weak D call TRBD1 (6 bases). Germline CDR1 SGHTS, CDR2 YDEGEE. V was clipped by 1 base and J by 3 bases, with 23 bases between them. The length of the CDR3 is 18 residues. Here the CDR3 reads CASSLKQGMRPRHYEQYF. The CDR3 DNA reads as TGTGCCAGCAGCTTGAAACAGGGTATGAGACCCAGACACTACGAGCAGTACTTC. The variable domain in full, with the rest retrieved from reference TRBV5-8 and TRBJ2-7, is EAGVTQSPTHLIKTRGQQATLRCSPISGHTSVYWYQQALGLGLQFLLWYDEGEERNRGNFPPRFSGRQFPNYSSELNVNALELEDSALYLCASSLKQGMRPRHYEQYFGPGTRLTVT.

The chain links TRBV6-1 to TRBJ1-2, with D possibly matching TRBD1 (6 bases). In germline, CDR1 is MNHNS, CDR2 SASEGT. The CDR3 runs to 14 residues. V lost 8 bases and J lost 4, with 17 bases in between. The CDR3 DNA reads as TGTGCCAGCCGGGAGGGGGGGCTCCTCTATGGCTACACCTTC. Encoded protein: CASREGGLLYGYTF.

The rearrangement uses TRBV7-9 and TRBJ2-6; perhaps TRBD2 as D (5 bases). Trimming removed 4 bases at V and 4 bases at J, with 14 bases between. The length of the CDR3 is 16 residues. Germline CDR1 reads SEHNR; CDR2 reads FQNEAQ (reference sequence). DNA for the CDR3: TGTGCCAGCAGCTCATCTCGCGGACTGGGGGCCAACGTCCTGACTTTC. It is translated as CASSSSRGLGANVLTF. Looking up the rest from reference TRBV7-9 and TRBJ2-6 gives the full variable domain: DTGVSQNPRHKITKRGQNVTFRCDPISEHNRLYWYRQTLGQGPEFLTYFQNEAQLEKSRLLSDRFSAERPKGSFSTLEIQRTEQGDSAMYLCASSSSRGLGANVLTFGAGSRLTVL.

J is TRBJ1-3 and V is TRBV15, with D perhaps matching TRBD1 (6 bases). Trimming pared 1 base from V and 4 bases from J, leaving 8 bases between. This CDR3 contains 14 residues. Germline loops: CDR1 LNHNV, CDR2 YYDKDF (reference sequence). CDR3 in amino acids: CATSRAGVGNTIYF. Here the CDR3 DNA reads TGTGCCACCAGCAGAGCAGGGGTCGGAAACACCATATATTTT.

V is TRBV5-4 and J is TRBJ2-2; the match to TRBD1 covers 8 bases. Losses at the gene ends were 2 bases for V and 6 bases for J; bases not matched to a gene: 6. Germline CDR1 is SGHNT and CDR2 is YYREEE (reference sequence). The CDR3 runs 15 residues. The CDR3 is CASSFPQGDAGELFF. The CDR3 region has the DNA TGTGCCAGCAGCTTTCCACAGGGGGACGCCGGGGAGCTGTTTTTT.